The 9 T cell receptor beta chains below come from one sample, sequenced in a study of OX40 agonist ivuxolimab in advanced cancers. Clones were sequenced by immunoSEQ multiplex PCR, and TCRdb holds only the in-frame ones, with some missing. The table shows about 92,000 clones, with more than 75% occurring only once. This specimen was CD4+ or CD8+ T cells sorted from blood, taken in a trial of the OX40 agonist ivuxolimab. The receptors shown here come from an adult with an advanced solid tumor such as melanoma, head and neck, liver or kidney cancer.

This chain joins TRBV27 and TRBJ2-1; D remains unclear. The CDR3 spans 16 residues. The V end was cut by 4 bases, the J end by 0 bases, with 13 bases between. Germline values: CDR1 MNHEY, CDR2 SMNVEV (reference sequence). CDR3: CASSSPQRSSYNEQFF. The DNA of the CDR3 is TGTGCCAGCAGTTCCCCCCAAAGAAGCTCCTACAATGAGCAGTTCTTC.

The chain uses TRBV18 and TRBJ2-7; a weak D match, TRBD1 (5 bases). Germline V gene sequence: CDR1 KGHSH, CDR2 LQKENI. The CDR3 consists of 15 residues. The germline V and J ends were trimmed by 1 base and 0 bases, with 10 bases remaining between them. The CDR3 region is CASSPRRDTSYEQYF. The CDR3 DNA follows: TGTGCCAGCTCACCACGCAGGGATACCTCCTACGAGCAGTACTTC.

The genes are TRBV20-1 and TRBJ1-2; possible D gene TRBD1, 5 bases. This CDR3 region has 11 residues. CDR1 is DFQATT, CDR2 SNEGSKA, per germline (reference sequence). V lost 6 bases and J 8 bases, leaving 13 bases between the germline ends. This chain's CDR3 is CSAGGGSGYTF. In DNA form, the CDR3 reads TGCAGTGCGGGCGGGGGGTCCGGCTACACCTTC.

The chain carries TRBV5-1 and TRBJ2-1; D not certain. This CDR3 has 14 residues. The germline V gene encodes CDR1 SGHRS and CDR2 YFSETQ. V was cut by 4 bases and J by 4 bases, with 12 bases left in between. The CDR3 DNA follows: TGCGCCAGCAGCCCCGGTTCATCGTACAATGAGCAGTTCTTC. Translation: CASSPGSSYNEQFF.

This chain uses TRBV14 with TRBJ2-5; D gene unclear. Deletions cut 4 bases from V and 5 bases from J, with 14 bases between. Germline loops: CDR1 SGHDN, CDR2 FVKESK. The CDR3 totals 14 residues. CDR3 coding DNA: TGTGCCAGCAGCCGTCAATATCAGTTGGAGACCCAGTACTTC. Its translation: CASSRQYQLETQYF. Based on the CDR3 plus reference TRBV14 and TRBJ2-5, the full variable domain is EAGVTQFPSHSVIEKGQTVTLRCDPISGHDNLYWYRRVMGKEIKFLLHFVKESKQDESGMPNNRFLAERTGGTYSTLKVQPAELEDSGVYFCASSRQYQLETQYFGPGTRLLVL.

The chain uses TRBV7-2 and TRBJ2-3, with a weak D call TRBD2 (5 bases). The CDR3 runs to 15 residues. Trimming cost V 1 base and J 4 bases, with 12 bases left between them. Germline CDR1 reads SGHTA; CDR2 reads FQGNSA. CDR3 sequence (DNA): TGTGCCAGCAGCTTAGGAGGAGGTGTTGCAGATACGCAGTATTTT. Protein sequence: CASSLGGGVADTQYF.

The chain joins TRBV28 to TRBJ1-1; no firm D call. Trimming removed 2 bases from V and 4 bases from J, with 11 bases in between. Germline V gives CDR1 MDHEN, CDR2 SYDVKM. The CDR3 sequence is 14 residues long. The CDR3 region is CASSLDRASTEAFF. CDR3 DNA: TGTGCCAGCAGTTTAGACCGGGCAAGCACTGAAGCTTTCTTT.

The chain couples TRBV29-1 to TRBJ2-5; 8 nucleotides align to TRBD1. With 7 bases clipped from V and 5 bases from J, the junction kept 9 bases outside the gene matches. The CDR3 has 13 amino acids. Looked up from germline, CDR1 is SQVTM and CDR2 is ANQGSEA. In DNA, the CDR3 is TGCAGCGGAAGGCAGGGGGCGATTGAGACCCAGTACTTC. Translated, it gives CSGRQGAIETQYF.

The gene calls are TRBV9 and TRBJ2-7; 11 bases line up with TRBD2. Trimming at V came to 3 bases and at J to 4 bases, leaving 6 bases not matched to a gene. The CDR3 sequence is 15 residues long. Germline CDR1 reads SGDLS; CDR2 reads YYNGEE. CDR3 bases: TGTGCCAGCAGCGAATCCGGGACTAGCGGTTACGAGCAGTACTTC. Encoded protein: CASSESGTSGYEQYF.